The clone carrying this TCR beta chain was observed a handful of times. Its antigen remains unknown. The entry originates in a study of T-cell reconstitution after alpha-beta-depleted transplantation in children. General observations from the study: At day 60, the high TCRbeta diversity found in some patients originated from recipient T cells and thymic progenitors that had survived. Reportedly, alpha-beta T cells present about two months post-transplant originated from several hundred expanded clones of graft origin. T-cell counts and diversity at one year following transplant were attributed mainly to newly produced T cells.

Construction of the TCRbeta library involved unique molecular identifiers. MiXCR, run by TCRdb on the PCR reads, gives a single entry per CDR3 protein. The sample contains about 590,000 distinct CDR3 sequences, 13% of which appear only once. This sample comprised PBMCs, mostly from graft donor cells, obtained 360 days after TCRalphabeta/CD19-depleted stem cell transplant. The source of this sequence is a male patient between 10 and 17 years old who had a stem cell transplant for acute myeloid leukemia, so the T cells may come from the graft donor.

CDR3 sequence (DNA): TGTGCCAGCAGTTACTCAAGGACAGGGGTCTTCACAGATACGCAGTATTTT. Its protein product is CASSYSRTGVFTDTQYF. The chain combines TRBV6-2 or TRBV6-3 with TRBJ2-3; 9 bases are a match to TRBD1. From germline, CDR1 is MNHEY and CDR2 SVGEGT. J was trimmed by 2 bases and V by 0 bases; bases with no gene match: 6. This CDR3 comprises 17 residues.